This T cell receptor beta chain was sequenced in a study of control samples from healthy donors and cancer patients. Trimming at V came to 6 bases and at J to 0 bases, leaving 4 bases not matched to a gene. The V gene's germline CDR1 is ENHRY and CDR2 SYGVKD. This CDR3 has 14 amino acids. Here immunoSEQ multiplex PCR was the method, and the copy in TCRdb shows in-frame clones only, minus some. The sample shows 150,000 to 200,000 clones, about 94% of them seen only once. This TCR derives from a young woman in good health. Sequencing used blood. The gene calls are TRBV10-3 and TRBJ1-1; 7 bases align to TRBD1. The CDR3 nucleotides are TGTGCCATCAGCCTACAGGGGATGAACACTGAAGCTTTCTTT. Its translation: CAISLQGMNTEAFF.